Following are 29 T cell receptor beta chains from one sample sequenced in a study of cytomegalovirus exposure and HLA in healthy donors. Amplification used 60 Vbeta primers and 13 Jbeta primers. Sequencing was performed with immunoSEQ multiplex PCR; in TCRdb, only in-frame clones are kept and a portion is missing. The table lists roughly 130,000 clones, around three quarters of them singletons. The sample taken for sequencing was PBMCs. Every receptor here comes from a woman between 45 and 65 years old in good health and CMV-seronegative.

The chain couples TRBV30 to TRBJ1-2; D is ambiguous. Trimming stripped 0 bases from V and 4 bases from J, with 12 bases between. CDR3 length equals 14 residues. Germline values: CDR1 GTSNPN, CDR2 SVGIG (reference sequence). CDR3 amino acids: CAWSVIGVSYGYTF. The CDR3 DNA reads as TGTGCCTGGAGTGTAATCGGAGTTAGCTATGGCTACACCTTC.

J is TRBJ1-2 and V is TRBV6-1; no clear D gene. The germline V gene encodes CDR1 MNHNS and CDR2 SASEGT. The CDR3 loop spans 13 amino acids. Trimming removed 1 base at V and 8 bases at J, with 11 bases between. CDR3 in DNA: TGTGCCAGCAGTGAAGACGGGTTCGGGGGCTACACCTTC. It yields the protein CASSEDGFGGYTF.

The rearrangement uses TRBV27 and TRBJ2-1, with D uncertain. Trimming took 4 bases from V and 6 from J, leaving 13 bases between them. CDR3 length: 14 amino acids. The germline CDR1 and CDR2 sequences are MNHEY and SMNVEV (reference sequence). The CDR3 sequence: CASSSFVRSNEQFF. CDR3 nucleotides: TGTGCCAGCAGTTCCTTTGTTCGTTCCAATGAGCAGTTCTTC.

As to this clone: Other DNA sequences within the sample encode an identical CDR3. This chain joins TRBV6-5 and TRBJ2-7; TRBD1 matches at 8 bases. The V gene end was trimmed by 0 bases and the J gene end by 3 bases; junction bases not matched to a gene: 7. The CDR3 has 16 residues. Per germline, CDR1 MNHEY and CDR2 SVGAGI. CDR3 sequence (DNA): TGTGCCAGCAGTTACTCGTTGGGGACAGGCCGCTACGAGCAGTACTTC. This translates into CASSYSLGTGRYEQYF.

The chain combines TRBV28 with TRBJ1-1; D possibly corresponds to TRBD1 (5 bases). There are 14 residues in the CDR3. The germline V gene has CDR1 MDHEN and CDR2 SYDVKM. The ends were cut back, 6 bases at V and 2 bases at J, with 13 bases in the middle. CDR3 coding DNA: TGTGCCAGCAGGACGACTCAGGGAAACACTGAAGCTTTCTTT. It specifies CASRTTQGNTEAFF.

The J gene is TRBJ2-5, the V gene TRBV7-2, with 9 bases that match TRBD1. Germline V gives CDR1 SGHTA, CDR2 FQGNSA. The CDR3 spans 16 residues. Trimming at V came to 1 base and at J to 3 bases, leaving 6 bases not matched to a gene. This chain's CDR3 is CASSLVRDRVEETQYF. The CDR3 nucleotides read TGTGCCAGCAGCTTAGTGCGGGACAGGGTGGAAGAGACCCAGTACTTC.

The V gene is TRBV6-1, the J gene TRBJ1-2; possibly TRBD1 for D (6 bases). The CDR3 length is 13 residues. With 7 bases removed from V and 8 bases from J, the gap between germline ends came to 17 bases. In germline, CDR1 is MNHNS, CDR2 SASEGT. Here the CDR3 DNA reads TGTGCCAGCACTCAGGACAGCCCGAAGGGCTACACCTTC. It encodes CASTQDSPKGYTF.

The chain joins TRBV7-3 to TRBJ2-3; D unclear. CDR3 length equals 15 residues. Between the trimmed V and J ends, which lost 5 bases and 2 bases, there was a span of 14 bases. Looked up from germline, CDR1 is SGHTA and CDR2 is FQGTGA. Here the CDR3 DNA reads TGTGCCAGCAGCCCCACCGGGTCATTCACAGATACGCAGTATTTT. Its translation is CASSPTGSFTDTQYF.

This chain links TRBV5-4 with TRBJ2-5; TRBD2 matches at 9 bases. J was trimmed by 4 bases and V by 0 bases; bases with no gene match: 7. This CDR3 comprises 16 residues. The germline gives CDR1 SGHNT, CDR2 YYREEE (reference sequence). The chain's CDR3 is CASSLGGGRALETQYF. In DNA form, the CDR3 reads TGTGCCAGCAGCTTGGGTGGCGGGAGGGCCCTAGAGACCCAGTACTTC.

This chain joins TRBV5-1 and TRBJ2-1; 14 nucleotides line up with TRBD2. This CDR3 has 15 residues. After removal of 4 bases from V and 6 bases from J, the junction contained 3 bases not matched to a gene. Germline lookup yields CDR1 SGHRS and CDR2 YFSETQ. The CDR3 region is CASSPGTSGSNEQFF. CDR3 coding DNA: TGCGCCAGCAGCCCTGGGACTAGCGGGAGCAATGAGCAGTTCTTC.

The sample holds one count of this clone. The chain has TRBV29-1 and TRBJ2-3; 8 bases align to TRBD2. Trimming took 4 bases from V and 6 from J; bases not matched to a gene: 6. The germline V gene encodes CDR1 SQVTM and CDR2 ANQGSEA. The CDR3 is 13 residues long. In DNA, the CDR3 is TGCAGCGTTGCGGGAGGGCCCACGGATACGCAGTATTTT. Translating it yields CSVAGGPTDTQYF.

This chain joins TRBV7-3 and TRBJ2-1, with 9 nucleotides matching TRBD1. V shed 2 bases and J 9 bases; nucleotides not matched to a gene: 5. The CDR3 is made up of 14 amino acids. Germline V gene sequence: CDR1 SGHTA, CDR2 FQGTGA. The CDR3 DNA follows: TGTGCCAGCAGCTTACCAGGACAGGGGAGTGAGCAGTTCTTC. It specifies CASSLPGQGSEQFF.

This rearrangement joins TRBV10-3 to TRBJ1-1; D might be TRBD1 (6 bases). The CDR3 spans 16 residues. CDR1 is ENHRY, CDR2 SYGVKD, per germline. Trimming left V 2 bases short and J 3 bases short, with 16 bases between. In DNA, the CDR3 is TGTGCCATCAGTGAGGGACAGCCAACACCTTACACTGAAGCTTTCTTT. Its protein is CAISEGQPTPYTEAFF.

The chain couples TRBV4-3 to TRBJ1-2; unclear D gene. This CDR3 comprises 12 residues. V was cut by 0 bases and J by 5 bases, with 4 bases left in between. Germline V gene sequence: CDR1 LGHNA, CDR2 YSLEER. The CDR3 sequence is CASSQEQYGYTF. The CDR3 nucleotides read TGCGCCAGCAGCCAAGAACAGTATGGCTACACCTTC.

V usage is TRBV30 and J usage is TRBJ1-2; no clear D gene. The germline V gene encodes CDR1 GTSNPN and CDR2 SVGIG (reference sequence). The CDR3 totals 11 residues. With 3 bases removed from V and 7 bases from J, the gap between germline ends came to 9 bases. CDR3 sequence: CAWRGAGGYTF. The DNA of the CDR3 is TGTGCCTGGAGAGGAGCGGGTGGCTACACCTTC.

V usage is TRBV4-3 and J usage is TRBJ1-2; D is ambiguous. Germline CDR1 LGHNA, CDR2 YSLEER. The CDR3 totals 15 residues. Between the trimmed V and J ends, which lost 1 base and 2 bases, there was a span of 11 bases. The CDR3 DNA follows: TGCGCCAGCAGCCAAGGGTCCGCGGCGAACTATGGCTACACCTTC. Protein: CASSQGSAANYGYTF.

J is TRBJ1-1 and V is TRBV29-1; 8 bases match TRBD1. The J segment lost 4 bases and the V segment lost 7 bases, leaving 8 bases of the junction unmatched. CDR3 size: 13 residues. The germline V gene encodes CDR1 SQVTM and CDR2 ANQGSEA. Written as DNA, the CDR3 is TGCAGCGCCGAACGACAGGGGCGCACTGAAGCTTTCTTT. This encodes CSAERQGRTEAFF.

This sequence joins TRBV19 and TRBJ2-3; D gene unclear. CDR3 length equals 15 residues. V lost 0 bases and J 4 bases, leaving 11 bases between the germline ends. The germline CDR1 and CDR2 sequences are LNHDA and SQIVND (reference sequence). CDR3 loop: CASSIDFLLPDTQYF. The DNA for the CDR3 is TGTGCCAGTAGTATAGATTTTCTACTCCCAGATACGCAGTATTTT.

V is TRBV19 and J is TRBJ2-7; D is possibly TRBD1 (6 bases). Trimming took off 3 bases at V and 4 bases at J, with 10 bases between the two ends. The V gene's germline CDR1 is LNHDA and CDR2 SQIVND (reference sequence). CDR3 size: 13 residues. The CDR3 bases are TGTGCCAGTAGTATTGGCAGGGGTTACGAGCAGTACTTC. Residues: CASSIGRGYEQYF.

The chain recombines TRBV6-6 with TRBJ2-5, with 7 positions matching TRBD1. The CDR3 runs to 16 residues. CDR1 is MNHNY, CDR2 SVGAGI, per germline (reference sequence). After removal of 2 bases from V and 1 base from J, the junction contained 7 bases not matched to a gene. CDR3 sequence (DNA): TGTGCCAGCAGTTACCCTACTGGGGACAGCCAAGAGACCCAGTACTTC. It codes for CASSYPTGDSQETQYF.

This sequence joins TRBV19 and TRBJ2-1, with 9 bases lining up with TRBD2. The J segment lost 4 bases and the V segment lost 7 bases, leaving 11 bases of the junction unmatched. CDR1 is LNHDA and CDR2 is SQIVND in the germline V gene (reference sequence). CDR3 length equals 16 residues. The DNA of the CDR3 is TGTGCCAGTAAAGGGCGGGAGGGCAATAGGTACAATGAGCAGTTCTTC. It codes for CASKGREGNRYNEQFF. Supplemented by reference TRBV19 and TRBJ2-1, the full variable domain reads DGGITQSPKYLFRKEGQNVTLSCEQNLNHDAMYWYRQDPGQGLRLIYYSQIVNDFQKGDIAEGYSVSREKKESFPLTVTSAQKNPTAFYLCASKGREGNRYNEQFFGPGTRLTVL.

This chain uses TRBV5-6 with TRBJ2-4, with 9 bases that match TRBD1. CDR3 length equals 17 residues. V lost 3 bases and J lost 0; bases outside the gene matches: 7. Germline assignment: CDR1 SGHDT and CDR2 YYEEEE. The CDR3 sequence: CASSYRGPRLAKNIQYF. DNA for the CDR3: TGTGCCAGCAGCTACAGGGGGCCGAGACTAGCCAAAAACATTCAGTACTTC. Based on the CDR3 plus reference TRBV5-6 and TRBJ2-4, the full variable domain is DAGVTQSPTHLIKTRGQQVTLRCSPKSGHDTVSWYQQALGQGPQFIFQYYEEEERQRGNFPDRFSGHQFPNYSSELNVNALLLGDSALYLCASSYRGPRLAKNIQYFGAGTRLSVL.

The genes are TRBV9 and TRBJ2-3, with 12 bases lining up with TRBD2. Per germline, CDR1 SGDLS and CDR2 YYNGEE. Trimming at V came to 0 bases and at J to 3 bases, leaving 5 bases not matched to a gene. This CDR3 spans 17 amino acids. CDR3 DNA sequence: TGTGCCAGCAGCGTAGCCGCGACTAGCGGGAGTACAGATACGCAGTATTTT. The encoded protein is CASSVAATSGSTDTQYF.

The chain links TRBV7-6 to TRBJ1-1; 8 nucleotides line up with TRBD1. CDR3 length: 15 amino acids. Germline V lookup: CDR1 SGHVS, CDR2 FNYEAQ. After removal of 0 bases from V and 4 bases from J, the junction contained 4 bases not matched to a gene. This chain's CDR3 is CASSLAQGGSTEAFF. CDR3 in DNA: TGTGCCAGCAGCTTAGCACAGGGGGGGAGCACTGAAGCTTTCTTT.

The V gene is TRBV19, the J gene TRBJ1-1; TRBD1 aligns across 8 bases. CDR3 size: 16 residues. J was trimmed by 4 bases and V by 4 bases; bases with no gene match: 11. The germline gives CDR1 LNHDA, CDR2 SQIVND (reference sequence). The CDR3 sequence: CASSNRGRRLSTEAFF. The CDR3 DNA reads as TGTGCCAGTAGTAACAGGGGGAGGAGGCTGAGCACTGAAGCTTTCTTT.

This clone was observed a single time. V usage is TRBV5-3 and J usage is TRBJ2-7, with 7 bases matching TRBD1. TRBV5-3 belongs to the ORF category, with a function that is uncertain. The CDR3 loop spans 13 amino acids. The junction had 0 bases not matched to a gene; V was cut back by 0 bases and J by 3 bases. DNA for the CDR3: TGTGCCAGAAGCTTGGGGGACAGCTACGAGCAGTACGTC. Residues: CARSLGDSYEQYV.

This sequence joins TRBV7-2 and TRBJ2-3; TRBD2 might be the D (5 bases). Germline assignment: CDR1 SGHTA and CDR2 FQGNSA. The CDR3 runs to 15 residues. V lost 1 base and J 4 bases, leaving 12 bases between the germline ends. The CDR3 nucleotides are TGTGCCAGCAGCTTAGTAACTAGTTGGGCAGATACGCAGTATTTT. Translated, it gives CASSLVTSWADTQYF.

V and J are TRBV9 and TRBJ2-3; tentatively, D is TRBD2 (7 bases). The CDR3 has 16 amino acids. CDR1 and CDR2 (germline): SGDLS, YYNGEE. V was shortened by 0 bases and J by 2 bases, with 13 bases between the two germline ends. CDR3 nucleotides: TGTGCCAGCAGCGTAGAAGGGAGGGGGACCACAGATACGCAGTATTTT. This encodes CASSVEGRGTTDTQYF.

This clone was picked up a small number of times. J is TRBJ1-1 and V is TRBV10-3; weak D call: TRBD1 (6 bases). The CDR3 spans 15 residues. The germline V and J ends were trimmed by 7 bases and 4 bases, with 19 bases remaining between them. The V gene's germline CDR1 is ENHRY and CDR2 SYGVKD. The CDR3 coding sequence is TGTGCCATCACCGGGCAGGGGTCTTCGGTCACTGAAGCTTTCTTT. As protein: CAITGQGSSVTEAFF.